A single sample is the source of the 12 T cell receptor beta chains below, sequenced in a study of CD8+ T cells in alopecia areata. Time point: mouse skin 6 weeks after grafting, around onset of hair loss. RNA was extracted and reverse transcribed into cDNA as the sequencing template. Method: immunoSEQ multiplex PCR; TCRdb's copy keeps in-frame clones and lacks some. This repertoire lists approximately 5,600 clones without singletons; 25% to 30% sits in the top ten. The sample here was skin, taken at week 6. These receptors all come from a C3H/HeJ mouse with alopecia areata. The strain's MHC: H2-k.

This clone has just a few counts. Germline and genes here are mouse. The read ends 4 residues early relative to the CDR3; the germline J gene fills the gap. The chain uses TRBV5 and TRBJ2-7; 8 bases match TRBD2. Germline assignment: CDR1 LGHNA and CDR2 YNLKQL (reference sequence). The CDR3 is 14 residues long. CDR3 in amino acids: CASSPHWGGYEQYF. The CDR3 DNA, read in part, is TGTGCCAGCAGCCCCCATTGGGGGGGGTAT.

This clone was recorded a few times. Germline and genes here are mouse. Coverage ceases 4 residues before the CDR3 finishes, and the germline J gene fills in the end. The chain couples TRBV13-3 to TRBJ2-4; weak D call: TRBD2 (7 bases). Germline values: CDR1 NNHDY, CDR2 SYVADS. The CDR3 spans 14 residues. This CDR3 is CASSDAWGANTLYF. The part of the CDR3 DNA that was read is TGTGCCAGCAGTGATGCTTGGGGGGCAAAC.

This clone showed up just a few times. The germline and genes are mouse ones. CDR3 in amino acids: CACLGGSSYEQYF. The DNA read from the CDR3 is TGTGCCTGTCTCGGGGGGAGCTCCTAT. This chain connects TRBV31 to TRBJ2-7, with D perhaps TRBD2 (6 bases). With the read ending 4 residues before the CDR3 end, the germline J gene is used to fill in that end. This CDR3 has 13 residues. The germline V gene has CDR1 GKSSPN and CDR2 SITVG. Deletions cut 6 bases from V and 0 bases from J, with 12 bases between.

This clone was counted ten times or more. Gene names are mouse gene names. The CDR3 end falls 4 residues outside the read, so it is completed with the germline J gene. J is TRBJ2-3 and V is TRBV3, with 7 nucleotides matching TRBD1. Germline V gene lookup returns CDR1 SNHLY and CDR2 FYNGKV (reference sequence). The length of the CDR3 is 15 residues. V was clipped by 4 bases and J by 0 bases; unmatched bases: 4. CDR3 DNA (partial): TGTGCCAGCAGCTGGGACAGAATTAGTGCAGAA. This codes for CASSWDRISAE. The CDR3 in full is CASSWDRISAETLYF.

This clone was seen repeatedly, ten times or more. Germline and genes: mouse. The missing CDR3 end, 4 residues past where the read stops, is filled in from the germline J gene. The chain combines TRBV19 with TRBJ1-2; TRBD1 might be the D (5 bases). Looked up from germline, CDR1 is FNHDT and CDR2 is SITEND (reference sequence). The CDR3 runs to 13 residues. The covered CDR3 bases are TGTGCCAGCAGTATGGCAGGGAGGTCC. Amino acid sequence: CASSMAGRS. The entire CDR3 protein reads CASSMAGRSDYTF.

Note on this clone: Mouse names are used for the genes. This chain's CDR3 is CASGDAGGNSYNSPLYF. The CDR3 DNA, read in part, is TGTGCCAGCGGTGATGCGGGGGGGAATTCCTATAATTCGCCC. The rearrangement links TRBV13-2 to TRBJ1-6, with a weak D call TRBD1 (5 bases). The sequence runs out 3 residues before the end of the CDR3; the remainder is reconstructed from the germline J gene. TRBJ1-6 is assigned to the ORF class and has an uncertain function. The CDR3 contains 17 residues. V shed 0 bases and J shed 0 bases, with 10 bases lying between them. The germline gives CDR1 NNHNN, CDR2 SYGAGS (reference sequence).

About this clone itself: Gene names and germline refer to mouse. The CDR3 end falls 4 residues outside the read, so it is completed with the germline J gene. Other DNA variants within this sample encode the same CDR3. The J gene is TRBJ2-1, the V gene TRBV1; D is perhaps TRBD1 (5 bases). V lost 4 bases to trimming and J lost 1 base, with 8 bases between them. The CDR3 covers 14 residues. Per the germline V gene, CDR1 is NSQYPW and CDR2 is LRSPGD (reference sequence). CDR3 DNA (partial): TGCACCTGCAGTGGGCAGGGAAACTATGCT. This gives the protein CTCSGQGNYA. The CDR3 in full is CTCSGQGNYAEQFF. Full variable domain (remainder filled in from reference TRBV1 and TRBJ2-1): VTLLEQNPRWRLVPRGQAVNLRCILKNSQYPWMSWYQQDLQKQLQWLFTLRSPGDKEVKSLPGADYLATRVTDTELRLQVANMSQGRTLYCTCSGQGNYAEQFFGPGTRLTVL.

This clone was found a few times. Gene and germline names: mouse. CDR3 amino acids: CAWSLAGNYAEQFF. CDR3 DNA (partial): TGTGCCTGGAGTCTGGCAGGGAACTATGCT. V usage is TRBV31 and J usage is TRBJ2-1, with D possibly being TRBD1 (5 bases). The CDR3 is cut off 4 residues early in the read; its end comes from the germline J gene. Trimming took 0 bases from V and 1 from J, leaving 7 bases between them. CDR1 and CDR2 from the germline V gene are GKSSPN and SITVG. The CDR3 is made up of 14 amino acids.

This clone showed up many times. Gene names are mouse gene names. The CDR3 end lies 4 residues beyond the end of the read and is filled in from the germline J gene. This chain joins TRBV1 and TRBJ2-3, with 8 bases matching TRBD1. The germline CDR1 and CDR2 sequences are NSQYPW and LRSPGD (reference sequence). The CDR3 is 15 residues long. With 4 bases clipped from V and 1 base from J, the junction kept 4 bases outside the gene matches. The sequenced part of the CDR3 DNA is TGCACCTGCAGTGTGACAGGGGAGGGTGCAGAA. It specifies CTCSVTGEGAE. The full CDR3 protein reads CTCSVTGEGAETLYF.

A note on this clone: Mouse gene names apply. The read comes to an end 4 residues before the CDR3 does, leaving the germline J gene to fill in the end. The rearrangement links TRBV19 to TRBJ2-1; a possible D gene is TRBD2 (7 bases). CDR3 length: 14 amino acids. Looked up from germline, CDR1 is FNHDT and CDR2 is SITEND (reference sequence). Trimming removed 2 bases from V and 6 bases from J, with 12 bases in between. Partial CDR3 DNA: TGTGCCAGCAGTATCCTGGGGGCCTTTGCT. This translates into CASSILGAFA. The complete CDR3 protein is CASSILGAFAEQFF.

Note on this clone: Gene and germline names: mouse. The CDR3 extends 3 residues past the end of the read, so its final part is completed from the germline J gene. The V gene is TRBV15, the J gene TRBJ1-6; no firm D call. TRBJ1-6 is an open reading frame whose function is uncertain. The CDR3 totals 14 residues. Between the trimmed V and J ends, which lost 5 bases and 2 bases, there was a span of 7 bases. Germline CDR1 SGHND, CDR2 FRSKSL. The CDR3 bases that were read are TGTGCCAGCAGTCCTCAGGCCTATAATTCGCCC. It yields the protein CASSPQAYNSP. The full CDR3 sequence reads CASSPQAYNSPLYF.

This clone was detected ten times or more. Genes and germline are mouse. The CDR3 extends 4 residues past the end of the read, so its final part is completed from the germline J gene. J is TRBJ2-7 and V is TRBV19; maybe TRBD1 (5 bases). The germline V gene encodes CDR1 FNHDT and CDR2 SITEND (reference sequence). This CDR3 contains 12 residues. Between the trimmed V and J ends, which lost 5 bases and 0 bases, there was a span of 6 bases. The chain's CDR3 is CASRDISYEQYF. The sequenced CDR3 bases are TGTGCCAGCAGGGACATCTCCTAT.